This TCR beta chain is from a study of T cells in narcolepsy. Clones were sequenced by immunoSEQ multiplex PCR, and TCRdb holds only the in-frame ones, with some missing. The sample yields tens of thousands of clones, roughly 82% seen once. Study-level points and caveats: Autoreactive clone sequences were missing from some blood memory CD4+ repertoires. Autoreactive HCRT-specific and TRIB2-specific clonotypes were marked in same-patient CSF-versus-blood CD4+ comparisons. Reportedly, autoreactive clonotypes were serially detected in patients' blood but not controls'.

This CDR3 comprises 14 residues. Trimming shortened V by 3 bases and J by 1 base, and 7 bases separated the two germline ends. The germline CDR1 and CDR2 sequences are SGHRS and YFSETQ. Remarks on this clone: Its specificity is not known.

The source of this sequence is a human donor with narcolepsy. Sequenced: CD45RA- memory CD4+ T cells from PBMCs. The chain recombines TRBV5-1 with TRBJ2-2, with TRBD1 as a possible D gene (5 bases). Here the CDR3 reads CASSSQGNTGELFF. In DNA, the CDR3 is TGCGCCAGCAGCTCTCAGGGGAACACCGGGGAGCTGTTTTTT.